These 22 T cell receptor beta chains originate from one sample sequenced in a study of PD-1 blockade in classical Hodgkin lymphoma. Profiling relied on immunoSEQ multiplex PCR, and the TCRdb table lists in-frame clones only, not all of them. Counted here are under 45,000 clones, approximately 70% occurring once; the ten biggest clones make up over 2.5%. Specified time point: cycle 4 day 1 (C4D1), after 5 to 7 weeks of nivolumab. Brentuximab vedotin exposure varied among the patients, all of whom had relapsed after autologous stem cell transplantation. This specimen consisted of peripheral blood mononuclear cells (PBMCs), obtained before the fourth cycle of nivolumab. The receptor set was obtained from a human donor with classical Hodgkin lymphoma.

This sequence joins TRBV7-9 and TRBJ2-5; no firm D call. CDR3 size: 13 residues. The V end was cut by 3 bases, the J end by 5 bases, with 10 bases between. CDR1 and CDR2 from the germline V gene are SEHNR and FQNEAQ (reference sequence). The DNA for the CDR3 is TGTGCCAGCAGCTTGGTAGGCTTTGAGACCCAGTACTTC. It encodes CASSLVGFETQYF.

The sample holds a few counts of this clone. The V and J genes are TRBV5-1 and TRBJ1-2; D is ambiguous. This CDR3 contains 13 residues. The germline V gene encodes CDR1 SGHRS and CDR2 YFSETQ. Trimming removed 4 bases from V and 4 bases from J, with 11 bases in between. The CDR3: CASSGDHTYGYTF. CDR3 coding DNA: TGCGCCAGCAGCGGGGATCACACCTATGGCTACACCTTC.

The chain has TRBV2 and TRBJ2-1; 9 bases agree with TRBD2. Germline V gives CDR1 SNHLY, CDR2 FYNNEI. V dropped 8 bases and J dropped 6; count of bases not matched to a gene: 14. The CDR3 runs 16 residues. In DNA form, the CDR3 reads TGTGCCAGCCCTAGGGGGGGGCTAGCGGGGCCCAATGAGCAGTTCTTC. This encodes CASPRGGLAGPNEQFF.

This clone was picked up a small number of times. This chain connects TRBV19 to TRBJ2-3, with 7 bases that match TRBD2. Germline V gene sequence: CDR1 LNHDA, CDR2 SQIVND (reference sequence). CDR3 length equals 13 residues. Trimming at V came to 5 bases and at J to 6 bases, leaving 5 bases not matched to a gene. The CDR3 bases are TGTGCCAGTAGTTCCCTCGGGGGGGATACGCAGTATTTT. Protein product: CASSSLGGDTQYF.

The chain carries TRBV11-2 and TRBJ1-4; possibly TRBD1 for D (5 bases). This CDR3 comprises 14 residues. CDR1 is SGHAT, CDR2 FQNNGV, per germline. V lost 2 bases, J lost 3 bases, and 7 bases lay in between. DNA of the CDR3: TGTGCCAGCAGCTTACGGGGGGCTAATGAAAAACTGTTTTTT. It codes for CASSLRGANEKLFF.

J is TRBJ2-5 and V is TRBV7-9, with D maybe TRBD2 (5 bases). The CDR3 is made up of 14 amino acids. Germline V gene data show CDR1 as SEHNR and CDR2 as FQNEAQ (reference sequence). Trimming left V 3 bases short and J 1 base short, with 9 bases between. CDR3 protein: CASSLERAQETQYF. In DNA form, the CDR3 reads TGTGCCAGCAGCTTGGAGAGGGCCCAAGAGACCCAGTACTTC.

The V call is TRBV18, the J call TRBJ2-2, with D possibly TRBD2 on 5 matching bases. The V gene's germline CDR1 is KGHSH and CDR2 LQKENI. The CDR3 is made up of 16 amino acids. The V end was cut by 3 bases, the J end by 3 bases, with 14 bases between. The CDR3 protein is CASSPRPPGDTGELFF. For the CDR3, the DNA is TGTGCCAGCTCACCTCGACCCCCCGGGGACACCGGGGAGCTGTTTTTT. Full variable domain (missing parts from reference TRBV18 and TRBJ2-2): NAGVMQNPRHLVRRRGQEARLRCSPMKGHSHVYWYRQLPEEGLKFMVYLQKENIIDESGMPKERFSAEFPKEGPSILRIQQVVRGDSAAYFCASSPRPPGDTGELFFGEGSRLTVL.

J is TRBJ1-2 and V is TRBV2, with a weak D call TRBD1 (6 bases). Germline CDR1 is SNHLY and CDR2 is FYNNEI. V was cut by 5 bases and J by 2 bases, with 15 bases left in between. This CDR3 is built from 15 residues. The CDR3 reads CASSNFRTANYGYTF. The CDR3 nucleotides read TGTGCCAGCAGTAATTTCCGGACAGCGAACTATGGCTACACCTTC. The complete variable domain, with remaining parts taken from reference TRBV2 and TRBJ1-2, reads EPEVTQTPSHQVTQMGQEVILRCVPISNHLYFYWYRQILGQKVEFLVSFYNNEISEKSEIFDDQFSVERPDGSNFTLKIRSTKLEDSAMYFCASSNFRTANYGYTFGSGTRLTVV.

The CDR3 coding sequence is TGCGCCAGCAGCTTGGTCCTAGGGACAGCTAACTATGGCTACACCTTC. As protein: CASSLVLGTANYGYTF. V gene TRBV5-1 combines with J gene TRBJ1-2, with TRBD1 identical over 7 bases. The CDR3 contains 16 residues. Germline V CDR1 and CDR2: SGHRS, YFSETQ. V shed 0 bases and J 0 bases; nucleotides not matched to a gene: 5.

This clone was counted only a few times. V gene TRBV6-6 combines with J gene TRBJ2-7, with D perhaps TRBD1 (6 bases). Trimming took off 2 bases at V and 2 bases at J, with 10 bases between the two ends. The germline gives CDR1 MNHNY, CDR2 SVGAGI (reference sequence). The CDR3 is 14 residues long. The CDR3 sequence is CASSYAGETYEQYF. The CDR3 DNA reads TGTGCCAGCAGTTACGCAGGGGAAACCTACGAGCAGTACTTC.

The rearrangement joins TRBV14 to TRBJ2-1, with 7 positions matching TRBD2. The CDR3 contains 18 residues. CDR1 and CDR2 (germline): SGHDN, FVKESK. Germline trimming cut 1 base from V and 0 bases from J; bases unmatched to any gene: 9. CDR3 amino acids: CASSQVQRGGSSYNEQFF. The CDR3 DNA is TGTGCCAGCAGCCAAGTCCAGCGGGGTGGTAGCTCCTACAATGAGCAGTTCTTC.

V gene TRBV5-6 combines with J gene TRBJ1-2; maybe TRBD1 (5 bases). The CDR3 length is 16 residues. The germline V gene encodes CDR1 SGHDT and CDR2 YYEEEE. V lost 2 bases, J lost 4 bases, and 18 bases lay in between. CDR3 nucleotides: TGTGCCAGCAGCTTAAGCGTAGAGGGGCGCGCCTATGGCTACACCTTC. Residues: CASSLSVEGRAYGYTF.

The chain couples TRBV7-9 to TRBJ1-1, with TRBD1 as a possible D gene (6 bases). The CDR3 is 15 residues long. V was cut by 2 bases and J by 7 bases, with 17 bases left in between. The V gene's germline CDR1 is SEHNR and CDR2 FQNEAQ (reference sequence). CDR3 nucleotide sequence: TGTGCCAGCAGCTTATTCGGTGAGGGAGGGGGTGAAGCTTTCTTT. Amino acid sequence: CASSLFGEGGGEAFF. The variable domain in full, with the rest retrieved from reference TRBV7-9 and TRBJ1-1, is DTGVSQNPRHKITKRGQNVTFRCDPISEHNRLYWYRQTLGQGPEFLTYFQNEAQLEKSRLLSDRFSAERPKGSFSTLEIQRTEQGDSAMYLCASSLFGEGGGEAFFGQGTRLTVV.

This chain uses TRBV18 with TRBJ2-7; D perhaps matches TRBD2 (7 bases). Germline V gives CDR1 KGHSH, CDR2 LQKENI. V lost 0 bases and J lost 2, with 11 bases in between. CDR3 size: 15 residues. The chain's CDR3 is CASSPPGGGPYEQYF. The CDR3 nucleotides are TGTGCCAGCTCACCACCGGGGGGGGGCCCCTACGAGCAGTACTTC.

This clone was observed a handful of times. The chain carries TRBV7-2 and TRBJ1-1; 8 bases align to TRBD1. V shed 2 bases and J 3 bases; nucleotides not matched to a gene: 8. This CDR3 is built from 16 residues. Germline loops: CDR1 SGHTA, CDR2 FQGNSA. CDR3 DNA sequence: TGTGCCAGCAGCTTAACTCCCGCGGGACAGGACACTGAAGCTTTCTTT. This encodes CASSLTPAGQDTEAFF.

The gene calls are TRBV2 and TRBJ2-3; D is undetermined. The CDR3 runs 16 residues. Germline V gene lookup returns CDR1 SNHLY and CDR2 FYNNEI. The V gene lost 7 bases and the J gene lost 0 bases, with 17 bases spanning the gap. The CDR3 coding sequence is TGTGCCAGCACTGTGATATCCGCCACTAGCACAGATACGCAGTATTTT. Translating it yields CASTVISATSTDTQYF.

Only one count was recorded for this clone. V gene TRBV2 combines with J gene TRBJ2-7; TRBD2 aligns across 7 bases. Germline loops: CDR1 SNHLY, CDR2 FYNNEI. This CDR3 has 16 amino acids. V shed 5 bases and J 5 bases; nucleotides not matched to a gene: 15. The CDR3 nucleotides are TGTGCCAGCAGTCCTCAAGGAGGCCGGGGGGTGGACGAGCAGTACTTC. Translation gives CASSPQGGRGVDEQYF.

The chain joins TRBV5-8 to TRBJ1-6; 7 nucleotides align to TRBD1. This CDR3 is 14 amino acids long. V trimming: 4 bases; J trimming: 14 bases; junction bases outside the gene matches: 12. Germline lookup yields CDR1 SGHTS and CDR2 YDEGEE. CDR3 in DNA: TGTGCCAGCAGCCCCCGGGGGCTTACAGGGGCCCTCCACTTT. This encodes CASSPRGLTGALHF. Supplemented by reference TRBV5-8 and TRBJ1-6, the full variable domain reads EAGVTQSPTHLIKTRGQQATLRCSPISGHTSVYWYQQALGLGLQFLLWYDEGEERNRGNFPPRFSGRQFPNYSSELNVNALELEDSALYLCASSPRGLTGALHFGNGTRLTVT.

This clone was found many times. The chain employs TRBV27 and TRBJ1-4, with TRBD1 identical over 11 bases. Trimming removed 3 bases from V and 9 bases from J; junction bases left unmatched: 6. The CDR3 length is 15 residues. Per germline, CDR1 MNHEY and CDR2 SMNVEV (reference sequence). The CDR3 sequence: CASSFGTGGGQKLFF. CDR3 DNA sequence: TGTGCCAGCAGTTTTGGGACAGGGGGTGGACAAAAACTGTTTTTT. The full variable domain, its missing parts supplied by reference TRBV27 and TRBJ1-4, is EAQVTQNPRYLITVTGKKLTVTCSQNMNHEYMSWYRQDPGLGLRQIYYSMNVEVTDKGDVPEGYKVSRKEKRNFPLILESPSPNQTSLYFCASSFGTGGGQKLFFGSGTQLSVL.

V gene TRBV11-2 combines with J gene TRBJ2-3, with 11 nucleotides matching TRBD2. CDR3 length equals 16 residues. V was pared by 3 bases and J by 6 bases, with 8 bases of the junction left unmatched. Germline lookup yields CDR1 SGHAT and CDR2 FQNNGV. The CDR3 loop reads CASSFLAGGPSDTQYF. The CDR3 region has the DNA TGTGCCAGCAGCTTCTTAGCGGGGGGGCCATCGGATACGCAGTATTTT.

The chain is built from TRBV18 and TRBJ1-2; 7 bases line up with TRBD1. The CDR3 is made up of 14 amino acids. V lost 3 bases to trimming and J lost 10 bases; unmatched junction nucleotides: 11. Germline V gene data show CDR1 as KGHSH and CDR2 as LQKENI. The CDR3 protein is CASSPTGGGQSYTF. For the CDR3, the DNA is TGTGCCAGCTCACCGACAGGAGGGGGCCAGTCCTACACCTTC.

The J gene is TRBJ2-7, the V gene TRBV13; 8 positions match TRBD2. The CDR3 runs 17 residues. CDR1 PRHDT and CDR2 FYEKMQ come from the germline V gene (reference sequence). Trimming cost V 2 bases and J 4 bases; bases outside gene matches: 13. The CDR3 region is CASSLSGGSGAIYEQYF. The CDR3 bases are TGTGCCAGCAGCTTAAGTGGGGGTAGCGGGGCAATTTACGAGCAGTACTTC.